The 30 T cell receptor beta chains below all came from one sample that was sequenced in a study of blood T cell repertoires in COVID-19. Clones were read by immunoSEQ multiplex PCR, and TCRdb kept only the in-frame ones, dropping some. The sample has approximately 280,000 clones; approximately 89% are singletons. Sequences were obtained from peripheral blood. These receptors were taken from a woman aged 60-70 years with acute or convalescent COVID-19.

The count of this clone is one. The genes are TRBV9 and TRBJ1-6, with a possible D match to TRBD1 (6 bases). Germline CDR1 SGDLS, CDR2 YYNGEE. CDR3 length: 16 residues. The ends were cut back, 4 bases at V and 8 bases at J, with 19 bases in the middle. Written as DNA, the CDR3 is TGTGCCAGCAGCTCCCGGGACAAGAAATACGATTCACCCCTCCACTTT. Protein product: CASSSRDKKYDSPLHF.

J is TRBJ1-1 and V is TRBV27, with 10 positions matching TRBD1. CDR1 is MNHEY and CDR2 is SMNVEV in the germline V gene (reference sequence). The J segment lost 12 bases and the V segment lost 6 bases, leaving 10 bases of the junction unmatched. CDR3 length: 13 residues. CDR3 DNA: TGTGCCAGCAGCCAAGACAGGGGGCGCGTAACTTTCTTT. It translates to CASSQDRGRVTFF.

Comment on this clone: Other nucleotide sequences in the sample specify the same CDR3. V and J are TRBV9 and TRBJ2-3; 8 bases fit TRBD2. This CDR3 is built from 16 residues. CDR1 SGDLS and CDR2 YYNGEE come from the germline V gene. V dropped 3 bases and J dropped 0; count of bases not matched to a gene: 6. In nucleotides, the CDR3 is TGTGCCAGCAGCGGTCTAGCGGGTGGGAGCACAGATACGCAGTATTTT. Translating gives CASSGLAGGSTDTQYF.

Only a few counts were recorded for this clone. V gene TRBV5-6 combines with J gene TRBJ2-7, with TRBD1 matching over 12 bases. The J segment lost 5 bases and the V segment lost 3 bases, leaving 12 bases of the junction unmatched. CDR3 length: 17 amino acids. Germline-derived CDR1 and CDR2 are SGHDT and YYEEEE. The CDR3 spells CASSWRKRDRGRNEQYF. The CDR3 region has the DNA TGTGCCAGCAGCTGGCGTAAACGGGACAGGGGGCGGAACGAGCAGTACTTC.

The CDR3 region is CASSATGLHTEAFF. The CDR3 nucleotides read TGTGCCAGCAGCGCGACGGGGTTACACACTGAAGCTTTCTTT. The rearrangement links TRBV7-2 to TRBJ1-1; D unclear. The ends were cut back, 5 bases at V and 3 bases at J, with 13 bases in the middle. Germline CDR1 SGHTA, CDR2 FQGNSA. The CDR3 totals 14 residues.

This chain links TRBV6-5 with TRBJ2-7, with TRBD1 matching 7 bases. With V trimmed by 6 bases and J by 4 bases, 6 bases remained unmatched. Germline loops: CDR1 MNHEY, CDR2 SVGAGI. There are 13 residues in the CDR3. As DNA, the CDR3 is TGTGCCAGCAGCTCTCTCAGGGGGTACGAGCAGTACTTC. It specifies CASSSLRGYEQYF.

The rearrangement uses TRBV15 and TRBJ2-1, with no clear D. CDR3 length: 15 amino acids. The germline V gene encodes CDR1 LNHNV and CDR2 YYDKDF (reference sequence). V was shortened by 4 bases and J by 6 bases, with 16 bases between the two germline ends. The CDR3 here is CATSTRSQKLNEQFF. As DNA, the CDR3 is TGTGCCACCAGCACCCGAAGCCAAAAGCTCAATGAGCAGTTCTTC. The variable domain in full, with the rest retrieved from reference TRBV15 and TRBJ2-1, is DAMVIQNPRYQVTQFGKPVTLSCSQTLNHNVMYWYQQKSSQAPKLLFHYYDKDFNNEADTPDNFQSRRPNTSFCFLDIRSPGLGDTAMYLCATSTRSQKLNEQFFGPGTRLTVL.

This rearrangement joins TRBV7-3 to TRBJ2-1, with 8 bases lining up with TRBD1. Germline V lookup: CDR1 SGHTA, CDR2 FQGTGA. The CDR3 loop spans 15 amino acids. V shed 2 bases and J 4 bases; nucleotides not matched to a gene: 4. CDR3 DNA sequence: TGTGCCAGCAGCTTAGAGGACAGGGAATACAATGAGCAGTTCTTC. Its translation is CASSLEDREYNEQFF.

The rearrangement uses TRBV5-6 and TRBJ2-3; 7 bases are a match to TRBD2. Trimming at V came to 3 bases and at J to 0 bases, leaving 10 bases not matched to a gene. The CDR3 runs 17 residues. CDR1 and CDR2 from the germline V gene are SGHDT and YYEEEE. The CDR3 spells CASSWEGLPSSTDTQYF. CDR3 DNA sequence: TGTGCCAGCAGCTGGGAGGGACTACCGTCTAGCACAGATACGCAGTATTTT.

The chain uses TRBV7-9 and TRBJ2-1; 8 bases fit TRBD2. Trimming took 4 bases from V and 0 from J; bases not matched to a gene: 5. This CDR3 comprises 16 residues. CDR1 is SEHNR, CDR2 FQNEAQ, per germline (reference sequence). The DNA for the CDR3 is TGTGCCAGCAGCTACTTAGCGGGACCCTCCTACAATGAGCAGTTCTTC. This translates into CASSYLAGPSYNEQFF.

The V and J genes are TRBV2 and TRBJ2-4, with 7 bases matching TRBD1. The germline V gene encodes CDR1 SNHLY and CDR2 FYNNEI. The V and J ends lost 6 bases and 0 bases, in that order; junction bases with no gene match: 8. This CDR3 has 16 residues. The CDR3 protein is CASSGDRALAKNIQYF. The CDR3 DNA sequence: TGTGCCAGCAGCGGAGACAGGGCGCTAGCCAAAAACATTCAGTACTTC.

CDR3 nucleotide sequence: TGTGCCAGCAGATCGGGTGGCTACACCTTC. It yields the protein CASRSGGYTF. The chain joins TRBV28 to TRBJ1-2; D unclear. V was trimmed by 6 bases and J by 7 bases, leaving 6 bases between them. CDR1 and CDR2 (germline): MDHEN, SYDVKM. The CDR3 loop spans 10 amino acids.

V is TRBV11-2 and J is TRBJ2-5; 8 bases map to TRBD2. Germline CDR1 reads SGHAT; CDR2 reads FQNNGV. Trimming removed 5 bases from V and 0 bases from J; junction bases left unmatched: 8. The CDR3 sequence is 16 residues long. CDR3 amino acids: CASSASSGPYQETQYF. CDR3 in DNA: TGTGCCAGCAGCGCTTCTAGCGGGCCCTACCAAGAGACCCAGTACTTC.

V usage is TRBV19 and J usage is TRBJ1-2, with a possible D match to TRBD1 (5 bases). From germline, CDR1 is LNHDA and CDR2 SQIVND (reference sequence). The V and J ends lost 2 bases and 2 bases respectively, with 9 bases between them. This CDR3 is built from 14 residues. The CDR3 loop reads CASSIQGRNYGYTF. The CDR3 coding sequence is TGTGCCAGTAGTATACAGGGCAGGAACTATGGCTACACCTTC.

The gene calls are TRBV7-2 and TRBJ2-7; D possibly corresponds to TRBD2 (7 bases). The CDR3 sequence is 16 residues long. V shed 1 base and J shed 7 bases, with 20 bases lying between them. Germline V CDR1 and CDR2: SGHTA, FQGNSA. The CDR3 DNA sequence: TGTACCAGCAGCTTAGGGGGGGGCCGATCCCCGAGGGAGCAGTACTTC. Its translation: CTSSLGGGRSPREQYF.

The chain carries TRBV7-3 and TRBJ1-1, with TRBD1 identical over 7 bases. CDR3 length equals 15 residues. Germline V gene sequence: CDR1 SGHTA, CDR2 FQGTGA. The V segment lost 3 bases and the J segment 1 base; nucleotides outside the gene matches: 5. In nucleotides, the CDR3 is TGTGCCAGCAGCTTGGGGGGACAGCCGAACACTGAAGCTTTCTTT. It translates to CASSLGGQPNTEAFF.

The chain employs TRBV18 and TRBJ2-3, with D tentatively TRBD1 (6 bases). Looked up from germline, CDR1 is KGHSH and CDR2 is LQKENI. This CDR3 region has 15 residues. Trimming took 6 bases from V and 0 from J, leaving 13 bases between them. This chain's CDR3 is CASSDGTPSTDTQYF. CDR3 nucleotides: TGTGCCAGCTCTGACGGGACACCCAGCACAGATACGCAGTATTTT.

This chain links TRBV27 with TRBJ1-2; no clear D gene. V shed 5 bases and J shed 4 bases, with 14 bases lying between them. CDR1 and CDR2 (germline): MNHEY, SMNVEV (reference sequence). This CDR3 region has 14 residues. DNA for the CDR3: TGTGCCAGCAGTCCGGGGAACAGAATCTATGGCTACACCTTC. Its translation is CASSPGNRIYGYTF.

The chain couples TRBV20-1 to TRBJ2-7; D not resolved. CDR1 and CDR2 from the germline V gene are DFQATT and SNEGSKA (reference sequence). V dropped 3 bases and J dropped 9 bases, with 12 bases sitting between them. The CDR3 has 11 residues. CDR3: CSARETTVQYF. The CDR3 DNA is TGCAGTGCTAGGGAGACCACGGTGCAGTACTTC.

CDR3 sequence: CASSYPLTGGEKLFF. Written as DNA, the CDR3 is TGTGCCAGCAGTTACCCTCTTACCGGGGGGGAAAAACTGTTTTTT. The chain uses TRBV6-6 and TRBJ1-4, with D maybe TRBD1 (5 bases). Germline CDR1 is MNHNY and CDR2 is SVGAGI (reference sequence). Between the trimmed V and J ends, which lost 2 bases and 8 bases, there was a span of 15 bases. The CDR3 has 15 amino acids.

The V and J genes are TRBV24-1 and TRBJ2-1, with TRBD1 matching 7 bases. J gave up 4 bases and V 1 base, and 3 bases lay outside the gene matches. Looked up from germline, CDR1 is KGHDR and CDR2 is SFDVKD. The CDR3 length is 15 residues. The CDR3 here is CATSDFPTGYNEQFF. For the CDR3, the DNA is TGTGCCACCAGTGATTTCCCGACAGGGTACAATGAGCAGTTCTTC.

This rearrangement joins TRBV30 to TRBJ1-2; D remains ambiguous. V shed 0 bases and J shed 7 bases, with 9 bases lying between them. The CDR3 sequence is 12 residues long. Germline CDR1 reads GTSNPN; CDR2 reads SVGIG (reference sequence). For the CDR3, the DNA is TGTGCCTGGAGTGTACGGCCGGGTGGCTACACCTTC. This encodes CAWSVRPGGYTF.

CDR3 bases: TGTGCCAGCAGCCCGGCCTACAATGAGCAGTTCTTC. Translated, it gives CASSPAYNEQFF. The rearrangement links TRBV9 to TRBJ2-1, with D unresolved. V lost 4 bases, J lost 2 bases, and 4 bases lay in between. This CDR3 has 12 residues. Germline lookup yields CDR1 SGDLS and CDR2 YYNGEE.

J is TRBJ2-7 and V is TRBV7-3, with D tentatively TRBD1 (5 bases). Trimming stripped 2 bases from V and 0 bases from J, with 11 bases between. Germline V gives CDR1 SGHTA, CDR2 FQGTGA. This CDR3 is 15 amino acids long. The CDR3, as DNA: TGTGCCAGCAGCTTACAGGGTAGCAGCTCCTACGAGCAGTACTTC. Translated, it gives CASSLQGSSSYEQYF.

The rearrangement joins TRBV29-1 to TRBJ1-2; 12 positions match TRBD1. CDR3 size: 12 residues. Looked up from germline, CDR1 is SQVTM and CDR2 is ANQGSEA. The ends lost 6 bases at V and 7 bases at J; junction bases unmatched: 3. In DNA, the CDR3 is TGCAGCGTGGGACAGGGGGCCACTGGCTACACCTTC. This codes for CSVGQGATGYTF. Using reference TRBV29-1 and TRBJ1-2 for the parts outside the CDR3, the full variable domain is SAVISQKPSRDICQRGTSLTIQCQVDSQVTMMFWYRQQPGQSLTLIATANQGSEATYESGFVIDKFPISRPNLTFSTLTVSNMSPEDSSIYLCSVGQGATGYTFGSGTRLTVV.

The chain employs TRBV9 and TRBJ2-7, with 7 bases identical to TRBD1. Germline V gene lookup returns CDR1 SGDLS and CDR2 YYNGEE. The V gene end was trimmed by 4 bases and the J gene end by 2 bases; junction bases not matched to a gene: 6. The CDR3 loop spans 14 amino acids. The CDR3 DNA reads TGTGCCAGCAGCCCTCGGGACAGCACCTACGAGCAGTACTTC. Protein product: CASSPRDSTYEQYF.

The genes are TRBV6-5 and TRBJ2-7; TRBD1 aligns across 7 bases. V lost 7 bases and J lost 2; bases outside the gene matches: 5. CDR1 is MNHEY, CDR2 SVGAGI, per germline. This CDR3 comprises 13 residues. CDR3: CASTRDRAYEQYF. As DNA, the CDR3 is TGTGCCAGCACTCGGGACAGAGCCTACGAGCAGTACTTC.

The chain links TRBV5-4 to TRBJ1-5; tentative D call: TRBD1 (5 bases). CDR1 SGHNT and CDR2 YYREEE come from the germline V gene (reference sequence). V shed 5 bases and J shed 5 bases, with 17 bases lying between them. The CDR3 extends over 15 amino acids. The CDR3 DNA reads as TGTGCCAGCAGGGAGCAAGGGGCTCGGGATCAGCCCCAGCATTTT. This gives the protein CASREQGARDQPQHF.

The chain is built from TRBV7-8 and TRBJ2-7, with D perhaps matching TRBD2 (5 bases). CDR1 and CDR2 (germline): SGHVS, FQNEAQ. The CDR3 has 13 amino acids. The V end lost 2 bases, the J end lost 6 bases, and 11 bases lay between the germline ends. CDR3 nucleotides: TGTGCCAGCAGCTTATTGGCGGGTCTCGAGCAGTACTTC. It encodes CASSLLAGLEQYF.

The V gene is TRBV2, the J gene TRBJ2-1; D not resolved. V was shortened by 3 bases and J by 14 bases, with 2 bases between the two germline ends. The length of the CDR3 is 8 residues. Looked up from germline, CDR1 is SNHLY and CDR2 is FYNNEI. This CDR3 reads CASSDEFF. The CDR3 DNA reads as TGTGCCAGCAGTGACGAGTTCTTC.